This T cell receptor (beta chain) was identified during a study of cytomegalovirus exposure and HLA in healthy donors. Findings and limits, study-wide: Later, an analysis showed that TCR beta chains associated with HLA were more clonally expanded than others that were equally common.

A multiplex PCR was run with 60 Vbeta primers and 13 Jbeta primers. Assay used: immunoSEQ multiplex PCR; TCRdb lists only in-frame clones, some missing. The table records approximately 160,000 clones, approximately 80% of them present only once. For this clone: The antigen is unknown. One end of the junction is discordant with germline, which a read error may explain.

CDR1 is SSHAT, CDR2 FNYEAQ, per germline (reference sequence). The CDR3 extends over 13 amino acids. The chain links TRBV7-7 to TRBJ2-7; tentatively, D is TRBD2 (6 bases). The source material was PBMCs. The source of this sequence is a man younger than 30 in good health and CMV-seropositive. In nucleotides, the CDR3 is TGTGCTAGCAGCTTAAGACTAGACTACGAGCAGTACTTC. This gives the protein CASSLRLDYEQYF.